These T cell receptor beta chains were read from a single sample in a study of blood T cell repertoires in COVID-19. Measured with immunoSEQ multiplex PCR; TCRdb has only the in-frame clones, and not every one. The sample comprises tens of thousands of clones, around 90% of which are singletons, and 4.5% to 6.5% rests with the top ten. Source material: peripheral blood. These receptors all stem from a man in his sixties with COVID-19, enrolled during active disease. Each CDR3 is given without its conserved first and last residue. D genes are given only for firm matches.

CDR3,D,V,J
ASSPSHGTDTQY,NA,TRBV27,TRBJ2-3
ASSQHPNRGDEQY,TRBD1,TRBV13,TRBJ2-7
ASSSGTSGSYNEQF,TRBD2,TRBV28,TRBJ2-1
ASTEGLWGSPLH,NA,TRBV19,TRBJ1-6
ASSEERGRENTEAF,NA,TRBV2,TRBJ1-1
ASGQGTGELF,TRBD1,TRBV12-3/TRBV12-4,TRBJ2-2
AARGQGDHEQY,TRBD1,TRBV6-6,TRBJ2-7
ASSQWVGYSNQPQH,NA,TRBV4-1,TRBJ1-5
ASSLAPFSGRAGNEQF,TRBD2,TRBV7-8,TRBJ2-1
AIGEEGRTPLH,NA,TRBV10-3,TRBJ1-6
ASRRQGTYEQY,TRBD1,TRBV28,TRBJ2-7
ASSESGLSNQPQH,NA,TRBV10-2,TRBJ1-5
ASRSRLAQYEQY,TRBD2,TRBV2,TRBJ2-7
ASSRSQVSGAATDTQY,NA,TRBV7-9,TRBJ2-3
ASTLAGATNEKLF,NA,TRBV13,TRBJ1-4
ASGDQETQY,NA,TRBV5-1,TRBJ2-5
ASRSNEQGDDGYT,NA,TRBV19,TRBJ1-2
ASSDWGLSYNSPLH,NA,TRBV6-1,TRBJ1-6
ASSTPGEDTQY,NA,TRBV28,TRBJ2-3
ASNRDRSPEAF,TRBD1,TRBV12-3/TRBV12-4,TRBJ1-1
ASSLPSGSTDTQY,NA,TRBV6-2/TRBV6-3,TRBJ2-3
ASSSGLAPGELF,TRBD2,TRBV7-3,TRBJ2-2
ASSLVTDREVGYT,TRBD1,TRBV7-8,TRBJ1-2
ASSRDGSSYEQY,NA,TRBV5-1,TRBJ2-7